This T cell receptor beta chain was sequenced during a study of blood T cell repertoires in COVID-19. Per germline, CDR1 MGHDK and CDR2 SYGVNS. The CDR3 loop spans 14 amino acids. V dropped 4 bases and J dropped 2 bases, with 10 bases sitting between them. Sequenced by immunoSEQ multiplex PCR; TCRdb stores in-frame clones only, minus some. The table includes 70,000 to 95,000 clones, about nine tenths detected once. This chain joins TRBV25-1 and TRBJ2-3, with D maybe TRBD1 (6 bases). Sequencing used peripheral blood. The clonotype originates from a man over 45 with acute or convalescent COVID-19. The CDR3 coding sequence is TGTGCCAGCAGTGCCTACAGGGCCACAGATACGCAGTATTTT. Its translation is CASSAYRATDTQYF.